This T cell receptor (beta chain) was retrieved from a study of radiation and T cells in renal cell carcinoma (dated by TCRdb to about 2020). For the wider study: Samples came from a clinical trial, in which primary renal cell carcinomas received 15 Gy stereotactic body radiation therapy followed by nephrectomy 4 weeks later. TCR beta sequencing covered approximately 50 samples in total, comprising some 25 tumors and about 27 peripheral blood samples. Across all 55 or so samples, 4 million to 5 million unique CDR3 nucleotide sequences encoding roughly 2.7 million unique CDR3 amino acid sequences were identified. What the authors observed across the whole study: Effects of radiation dose or scheduling on the TCR repertoire could not be addressed with the single-armed trial design. Blood repertoire dynamics were not followed beyond 4 weeks after treatment. In blood, the top tumor clonotypes increased from baseline to 2 weeks after radiation and then shrank by 4 weeks, which suggests a temporary expansion of tumor-resident clones. Because pretreatment tumor biopsies were not available, the baseline intratumoral presence of clonotypes could not be determined.

Following the manufacturer's recommendations, the immunoSEQ kit was used to generate TCR beta libraries from genomic DNA. For library preparation, a first multiplex PCR was performed with proprietary primers, followed by a second PCR in which unique barcodes were added, and bead cleanups were performed after each round. Each sample batch included a kit-provided positive control reaction and a negative control reaction. The final libraries were assessed on an Agilent 4200 TapeStation D1000 ScreenTape, pooled by volume, and quantified by qPCR. Sequencing was performed on an Illumina NextSeq500 using a MidOutput 150-cycle cartridge, with 156 Read1 cycles, 15 Index1 cycles, and the kit custom primers. The pooled library was loaded at roughly 0.93 pM, with a roughly 22% PhiX control spiked in. On the study's bioinformatics: Vendor-processed data were analyzed in R, and a clonotype was defined as all T cells sharing the same CDR3 nucleotide sequence. In the clone abundance analyses, frequencies were normalized to the 10,000 most abundant clones in each sample. Before analysis, public T cell clones were removed, and these numbered fewer than five per sample on average. A difference in abundance of at least 32-fold between compartments was used to define tumor-enriched and baseline blood-enriched clonotypes. Clonotypes expanded or contracted between blood time points were identified with a beta-binomial differential abundance model. The Baroni-Urbani and Buser coefficient was used to measure tumor-blood repertoire similarity, and groups were compared with two-tailed Wilcoxon tests in R. TCRdb mirrors the immuneACCESS table, restricted to in-frame sequences. Some clones are absent from its copies; in checked studies, under half trace to an unresolved V gene, and the reason for the others is unknown. D and trimming were read from the DNA, whereas the V and J calls and clone size are those reported in that table. For this sample the table gives approximately 79,000 clones, of which roughly 80% were detected only once. The top ten clonotypes cover approximately 5.4% of the sample.

A remark on this clone: It has no known antigen specificity. No quality values exist for individual bases; no much larger clone is one base distant.

According to the study, the label for this sample's time point signals: blood 2 weeks post-SBRT. Sample treatment or condition, as interpreted from the label and publication: 15 Gy SBRT to primary tumor, nephrectomy 4 weeks later. To track tumor-enriched clonotypes, serial peripheral blood was sampled from radiation-treated patients at baseline and at 2 weeks and 4 weeks after SBRT. All patients had renal cell carcinoma with clear cell pathology. The QIAamp DNA Blood Mini Kit (Qiagen) was used to prepare genomic DNA for TCR sequencing. The analyses included just those samples that passed every quality control check. The CDR3 spans 15 residues, from the cysteine through the phenylalanine. Only the CDR3 DNA is retained, 45 bases long and in frame from the first base. The germline V gene yields SGHNT for CDR1 and YENEEA for CDR2. Relative to germline, V is missing 4 bases and J is missing 2 bases, with 5 bases of the junction outside any gene match.

This TCR derives from a man in his 60s with renal cell carcinoma. The sequences come from blood, collected from a patient whose treatment included radiotherapy and nephrectomy. Recombination joined TRBV11-3 with TRBJ2-3, and 8 junction bases match TRBD1. Read as DNA, the sequence is TGTGCCAGCAGCTCAGGGGGCTTCCCCACAGATACGCAGTATTTT. The translation is CASSSGGFPTDTQYF.